This is a list of T cell receptor beta chains from one sample in a study of blood T cell repertoires in COVID-19. Profiled with immunoSEQ multiplex PCR; TCRdb holds only in-frame clones, not every one. The sample includes 80,000 or so clones, roughly 73% of them seen just once. The specimen was peripheral blood. The receptors were gathered from a human donor in a cohort sampled during active COVID-19. CDR3s include the opening cysteine and the closing phenylalanine or tryptophan. A D gene is named only where the DNA matches it firmly. A row's size may be missing; if present it is once, few, many or a size class.

TRBJ1-1 | . | . | TRBV5-1 | TGCGCCAGCAGCTTGGAAGCAGGGGTGTATACCACTGAAGCTTTCTTT | CASSLEAGVYTTEAFF
TRBJ2-2 | . | . | TRBV27 | TGTGCCAGCAGTTTAGTCCTGGGTTCGGGACACCGGGGAGCTGTTTTT | CASSLVLGSGHRGAVF
TRBJ1-5 | once | . | TRBV2 | TGTGCCAGCAGTGGACAGGTTGAAAATCAGCCCCAGCATTTT | CASSGQVENQPQHF
TRBJ2-7 | once | . | TRBV6-2/TRBV6-3 | TGTGCCAGCAGTTACATGCAGGCCATCTCCTCCAACCAGTACTTC | CASSYMQAISSNQYF
TRBJ1-1 | . | . | TRBV19 | TGTGCCAGTAGGGTGAGCATGAACACTGAAGCTTTCTTT | CASRVSMNTEAFF
TRBJ2-7 | . | . | TRBV6-5 | TGTGCCAGCAGCCCAACCCTCGGGACCTACGAGCAGTACTTC | CASSPTLGTYEQYF
TRBJ1-1 | many | . | TRBV4-1 | TGCGCCAGCAGCCAAGGGCCCTCGGGGACTCTAGCTTTCTTT | CASSQGPSGTLAFF
TRBJ2-2 | . | TRBD1 | TRBV13 | TGTGCCAGCAGCAGCAGGACAGGCACCGGGGAGCTGTTTTTT | CASSSRTGTGELFF
TRBJ2-7 | . | . | TRBV29-1 | TGCAGCGTTGTGGGAGGGGGGACCTACGAGCAGTACTTC | CSVVGGGTYEQYF
TRBJ1-2 | . | TRBD1 | TRBV5-5 | TGTGCCAGCAGCTTGGGGCAGGGACAGGTCTATGGCTACACCTTC | CASSLGQGQVYGYTF
TRBJ2-3 | . | . | TRBV18 | TGTGCCAGCTCCCTCTCCGGGAGCACAGATACGCAGTATTTT | CASSLSGSTDTQYF
TRBJ2-3 | . | TRBD1 | TRBV14 | TGTGCCAGCAGCAAAGGGACAGCTCCCACAGATACGCAGTATTTT | CASSKGTAPTDTQYF
TRBJ2-5 | . | . | TRBV2 | TGTGCCAGCAGGGGAGACGTCTGGGAGACCCAGTACTTC | CASRGDVWETQYF
TRBJ1-2 | . | . | TRBV4-1 | TGCGCCAGCAGCCAAGTTGGGGCAGCCCCCAATGGCTACACCTTC | CASSQVGAAPNGYTF
TRBJ1-1 | . | TRBD1 | TRBV6-6 | TGTGCCAGCACATGGACAGGGGGCCCTGAAGCTTTCTTT | CASTWTGGPEAFF